The 8 T cell receptor beta chains presented below share a single source sample, sequenced in a study of beta chain features in type 1 diabetes (dated by TCRdb to 2017 to 2018). The library was obtained by the immunoSEQ multiplex PCR assay. The entire isolated RNA was reverse transcribed using the High Capacity cDNA Reverse Transcription Kit, and thus expressed TCRB transcripts were sequenced. What TCRdb holds here is the immuneACCESS table cut down to in-frame rearrangements. Part of the clones is not present; checked against another copy, under half of the missing clones reflect an unresolved V gene, and the others are unexplained. The sample table contains around 140,000 clones; only one count was recorded for 10% to 15% of them. Approximately 1.3% of the sample rests with the top ten. Broader findings and caveats from the paper: Type 1 diabetes patients showed a moderate but significant shortening of TCRB CDR3 length in all four CD4+ subsets.

These receptors are not linked to any known antigen. The source material was central memory CD4+ T cells from blood. All receptors come from a man aged 18 to 29 with type 1 diabetes.

This clone occurred a few times. The genes are TRBV5-1 and TRBJ2-3, with D possibly being TRBD1 or TRBD2 (5 bases each). The CDR3 runs to 16 residues. The V gene lost 4 bases and the J gene lost 5 bases, with 20 bases spanning the gap. Per the germline V gene, CDR1 is SGHRS and CDR2 is YFSETQ. The DNA of the CDR3 is TGCGCCAGCAGCCCGGTGGGGCCGGGGACCCAAGATACGCAGTATTTT. The encoded protein is CASSPVGPGTQDTQYF.

The chain links TRBV7-9 to TRBJ2-1, with 10 bases that match TRBD2. The CDR3 has 12 residues. V shed 2 bases, J shed 14 bases, and the junction held 3 bases outside the gene matches. Germline CDR1 is SEHNR and CDR2 is FQNEAQ (reference sequence). The CDR3, as DNA: TGTGCCAGCAGCTTATCTAGCGGGGGCGAGTTCTTC. Protein product: CASSLSSGGEFF.

The V gene is TRBV5-1, the J gene TRBJ2-4, with 9 nucleotides matching TRBD2. Germline lookup yields CDR1 SGHRS and CDR2 YFSETQ. V was pared by 5 bases and J by 9 bases, with 9 bases of the junction left unmatched. This CDR3 is built from 14 residues. CDR3 amino acids: CASRSGTSSGIQYF. The DNA of the CDR3 is TGCGCCAGCAGGTCCGGGACTAGCAGTGGCATTCAGTACTTC.

The table lists this clone with a few counts. The chain recombines TRBV19 with TRBJ1-1; the D is unclear. The V gene lost 6 bases and the J gene lost 1 base, with 9 bases spanning the gap. The CDR3 covers 13 residues. CDR1 and CDR2 from the germline V gene are LNHDA and SQIVND (reference sequence). The CDR3: CASRVTPNTEAFF. The CDR3 DNA follows: TGTGCCAGTAGGGTGACTCCGAACACTGAAGCTTTCTTT. Using reference TRBV19 and TRBJ1-1 for the parts outside the CDR3, the full variable domain is DGGITQSPKYLFRKEGQNVTLSCEQNLNHDAMYWYRQDPGQGLRLIYYSQIVNDFQKGDIAEGYSVSREKKESFPLTVTSAQKNPTAFYLCASRVTPNTEAFFGQGTRLTVV.

The gene calls are TRBV25-1 and TRBJ1-1; D not resolved. Trimming shortened V by 7 bases and J by 1 base, and 7 bases separated the two germline ends. The germline CDR1 and CDR2 sequences are MGHDK and SYGVNS. The length of the CDR3 is 12 residues. CDR3 DNA sequence: TGTGCCAGCACCTTCTCGAACACTGAAGCTTTCTTT. Translating gives CASTFSNTEAFF. Supplemented by reference TRBV25-1 and TRBJ1-1, the full variable domain reads EADIYQTPRYLVIGTGKKITLECSQTMGHDKMYWYQQDPGMELHLIHYSYGVNSTEKGDLSSESTVSRIRTEHFPLTLESARPSHTSQYLCASTFSNTEAFFGQGTRLTVV.

This clone was counted ten times or more. This sequence joins TRBV29-1 and TRBJ2-5; no clear D. The V gene's germline CDR1 is SQVTM and CDR2 ANQGSEA. The CDR3 extends over 10 amino acids. The V gene lost 7 bases and the J gene lost 5 bases, with 8 bases spanning the gap. Here the CDR3 reads CSGKGETQYF. The CDR3 DNA is TGCAGCGGAAAAGGCGAGACCCAGTACTTC.

This clone was observed a few times. The chain combines TRBV29-1 with TRBJ1-1; possible D gene TRBD1, 5 bases. Trimming shortened V by 5 bases and J by 5 bases, and 15 bases separated the two germline ends. Germline V gene lookup returns CDR1 SQVTM and CDR2 ANQGSEA. The CDR3 spans 13 residues. CDR3 loop: CSVLREVRTEAFF. CDR3 DNA: TGCAGCGTTCTCAGGGAGGTTAGGACTGAAGCTTTCTTT.

V gene TRBV29-1 combines with J gene TRBJ2-7; maybe TRBD1 (5 bases). Germline lookup yields CDR1 SQVTM and CDR2 ANQGSEA. The CDR3 sequence is 13 residues long. The V end lost 4 bases, the J end lost 0 bases, and 10 bases lay between the germline ends. The CDR3 DNA reads TGCAGCGTTGTGGGGCGCCGCTCCTACGAGCAGTACTTC. Translation: CSVVGRRSYEQYF.